A selection of T cell receptor beta chains follows, all from one sample in a study of blood T cell repertoires in COVID-19. Some clones are missing from TCRdb's copy, which holds only in-frame ones; the method was immunoSEQ multiplex PCR. The sample contains some 390,000 clones, about 91% of which appear only once. The sequenced material came from peripheral blood. The receptors were gathered from a woman in her thirties or forties with COVID-19, enrolled during active disease. The CDR3 runs from the conserved cysteine through the conserved F or W. Fields, in order: J gene, clone size, V gene, D gene, CDR3 length, CDR3 protein, CDR3 DNA. A D gene is named only where the DNA matches it firmly. The listing skips clone size in some rows; elsewhere it reads once, few, many or a size class.

j_gene: TRBJ1-2; abundance: -; v_gene: TRBV27; d_gene: TRBD1; len: 15; CDR3aa: CASSLQGARNYGYTF; CDR3nt: TGTGCCAGCAGTTTACAGGGGGCGCGAAACTATGGCTACACCTTC
j_gene: TRBJ1-1; abundance: -; v_gene: TRBV18; d_gene: TRBD1; len: 14; CDR3aa: CASSPDRGWTEAFF; CDR3nt: TGTGCCAGCTCACCGGACAGGGGGTGGACTGAAGCTTTCTTT
j_gene: TRBJ1-5; abundance: -; v_gene: TRBV28; d_gene: -; len: 11; CDR3aa: CASRKRGAQHF; CDR3nt: TGTGCCAGCAGAAAACGGGGGGCCCAGCATTTT
j_gene: TRBJ1-6; abundance: -; v_gene: TRBV6-1; d_gene: -; len: 14; CDR3aa: CASSEGEGGSPLHF; CDR3nt: TGTGCCAGCAGTGAAGGGGAGGGAGGGTCACCCCTCCACTTT
j_gene: TRBJ1-1; abundance: -; v_gene: TRBV10-3; d_gene: -; len: 15; CDR3aa: CAISDLMGASTEAFF; CDR3nt: TGTGCCATCAGTGACCTCATGGGGGCCAGCACTGAAGCTTTCTTT
j_gene: TRBJ1-5; abundance: -; v_gene: TRBV19; d_gene: -; len: 16; CDR3aa: CASSILGGGAGQPQHF; CDR3nt: TGTGCCAGTAGTATATTAGGTGGGGGCGCGGGTCAGCCCCAGCATTTT
j_gene: TRBJ2-7; abundance: few; v_gene: TRBV28; d_gene: TRBD2; len: 19; CDR3aa: CASSQPWRLAGGPGYEQYF; CDR3nt: TGTGCCAGCAGCCAACCTTGGCGGCTAGCGGGAGGGCCTGGGTACGAGCAGTACTTC
j_gene: TRBJ1-1; abundance: -; v_gene: TRBV5-1; d_gene: -; len: 14; CDR3aa: CASSLIGRDTEAFF; CDR3nt: TGCGCCAGCAGCTTGATCGGCAGGGACACTGAAGCTTTCTTT
j_gene: TRBJ2-3; abundance: -; v_gene: TRBV5-1; d_gene: -; len: 16; CDR3aa: CASSSRQITSTDTQYF; CDR3nt: TGCGCCAGCAGCTCACGACAGATAACTAGCACAGATACGCAGTATTTT
j_gene: TRBJ2-7; abundance: -; v_gene: TRBV4-2; d_gene: TRBD2; len: 16; CDR3aa: CASSQDRLAGAREQYF; CDR3nt: TGTGCCAGCAGCCAAGATCGACTAGCGGGAGCGAGGGAGCAGTACTTC
j_gene: TRBJ1-5; abundance: -; v_gene: TRBV3-1/TRBV3-2; d_gene: -; len: 15; CDR3aa: CASSQSAQNNQPQHF; CDR3nt: TGTGCCAGCAGCCAATCAGCACAGAACAATCAGCCCCAGCATTTT
j_gene: TRBJ1-1; abundance: few; v_gene: TRBV28; d_gene: -; len: 15; CDR3aa: CASSPNQGRNTEAFF; CDR3nt: TGTGCCAGCAGTCCTAATCAGGGCCGGAACACTGAAGCTTTCTTT
j_gene: TRBJ2-3; abundance: -; v_gene: TRBV10-3; d_gene: -; len: 13; CDR3aa: CAISDGPGDTQYF; CDR3nt: TGTGCCATCAGTGACGGCCCCGGGGATACGCAGTATTTT
j_gene: TRBJ1-2; abundance: -; v_gene: TRBV19; d_gene: -; len: 18; CDR3aa: CASNRPTSGLGRDYGYTF; CDR3nt: TGTGCCAGTAACCGCCCGACGTCAGGGCTTGGAAGGGACTATGGCTACACCTTC
j_gene: TRBJ2-5; abundance: once; v_gene: TRBV2; d_gene: TRBD1; len: 14; CDR3aa: CASSAQGGEETQYF; CDR3nt: TGTGCCAGCAGTGCCCAAGGGGGCGAAGAGACCCAGTACTTC
j_gene: TRBJ1-5; abundance: -; v_gene: TRBV4-3; d_gene: -; len: 16; CDR3aa: CASSQERRQSNQPQHF; CDR3nt: TGCGCCAGCAGCCAAGAGCGGCGGCAGTCCAATCAGCCCCAGCATTTT
j_gene: TRBJ1-5; abundance: -; v_gene: TRBV19; d_gene: -; len: 15; CDR3aa: CASSIGRVAVQPQHF; CDR3nt: TGTGCCAGTAGTATAGGCAGGGTAGCAGTTCAGCCCCAGCATTTT
j_gene: TRBJ2-7; abundance: -; v_gene: TRBV6-5; d_gene: TRBD2; len: 14; CDR3aa: CASSLSASGDEQYF; CDR3nt: TGTGCCAGCAGTCTTTCGGCTAGCGGTGACGAGCAGTACTTC
j_gene: TRBJ2-5; abundance: -; v_gene: TRBV27; d_gene: TRBD1; len: 15; CDR3aa: CASSVDRGPSETQYF; CDR3nt: TGTGCCAGCAGCGTTGACAGGGGGCCATCGGAGACCCAGTACTTC
j_gene: TRBJ1-4; abundance: -; v_gene: TRBV29-1; d_gene: TRBD1; len: 15; CDR3aa: CSVEDVGQGGEKLFF; CDR3nt: TGCAGCGTTGAAGATGTGGGACAGGGAGGCGAAAAACTGTTTTTT
j_gene: TRBJ1-5; abundance: once; v_gene: TRBV7-8; d_gene: -; len: 18; CDR3aa: CASTPRRVGPRGYQPQHF; CDR3nt: TGTGCCAGCACCCCGAGGAGGGTGGGACCCCGAGGGTATCAGCCCCAGCATTTT
j_gene: TRBJ2-3; abundance: -; v_gene: TRBV6-6; d_gene: -; len: 15; CDR3aa: CASTLLGEVTDTQYF; CDR3nt: TGTGCCAGCACCCTACTGGGTGAGGTCACAGATACGCAGTATTTT
j_gene: TRBJ2-4; abundance: -; v_gene: TRBV7-3; d_gene: TRBD1; len: 17; CDR3aa: CASSLTGQGTRKNIQYF; CDR3nt: TGTGCCAGCAGCTTAACGGGACAGGGGACTAGGAAAAACATTCAGTACTTC
j_gene: TRBJ2-3; abundance: -; v_gene: TRBV27; d_gene: -; len: 17; CDR3aa: CASSERPDYPSTDTQYF; CDR3nt: TGTGCCAGCAGTGAGAGACCAGACTACCCTAGCACAGATACGCAGTATTTT
j_gene: TRBJ1-3; abundance: few; v_gene: TRBV6-5; d_gene: -; len: 14; CDR3aa: CASRTGFSGNTIYF; CDR3nt: TGTGCCAGCAGAACAGGGTTTTCTGGAAACACCATATATTTT
j_gene: TRBJ2-4; abundance: -; v_gene: TRBV11-3; d_gene: -; len: 14; CDR3aa: CASSPGFAKNIQYF; CDR3nt: TGTGCCAGCAGCCCAGGGTTCGCCAAAAACATTCAGTACTTC